A single sample is the source of the 13 T cell receptor beta chains below, sequenced in a study of cytomegalovirus exposure and HLA in healthy donors. Primers: 60 Vbeta forward and 13 Jbeta reverse. Generated by immunoSEQ multiplex PCR, the TCRdb table keeps only in-frame clones and is missing some. The data show about 160,000 clones, roughly 80% seen once. The material sequenced was PBMCs. The receptors here all came from a man aged 45 to 65 in good health and CMV-seropositive.

The genes are TRBV28 and TRBJ1-2; 8 bases agree with TRBD1. Germline CDR1 and CDR2: MDHEN and SYDVKM. The CDR3 is 15 residues long. Trimming cost V 4 bases and J 5 bases; bases outside gene matches: 9. The CDR3 protein is CASSSTPRTGYGYTF. The CDR3 DNA follows: TGTGCCAGCAGTTCCACACCGCGGACAGGGTATGGCTACACCTTC.

The V call is TRBV30, the J call TRBJ2-4; D may be TRBD1 (8 bases). The CDR3 is made up of 14 amino acids. Germline CDR1 GTSNPN, CDR2 SVGIG (reference sequence). V was trimmed by 3 bases and J by 1 base, leaving 10 bases between them. The DNA of the CDR3 is TGTGCCTGGAGACAGGGGGGGGCCAAAAACATTCAGTACTTC. Translation: CAWRQGGAKNIQYF. The full variable domain, its missing parts supplied by reference TRBV30 and TRBJ2-4, is SQTIHQWPATLVQPVGSPLSLECTVEGTSNPNLYWYRQAAGRGLQLLFYSVGIGQISSEVPQNLSASRPQDRQFILSSKKLLLSDSGFYLCAWRQGGAKNIQYFGAGTRLSVL.

The V and J genes are TRBV28 and TRBJ2-1; tentatively, D is TRBD2 (5 bases). Between the trimmed V and J ends, which lost 7 bases and 12 bases, there was a span of 16 bases. CDR1 and CDR2 from the germline V gene are MDHEN and SYDVKM. This CDR3 is built from 12 residues. Written as DNA, the CDR3 is TGTGCCAGCACCTCTAGCATCTATGGGCAGTTCTTC. This encodes CASTSSIYGQFF. Variable domain in full (rest from reference TRBV28 and TRBJ2-1): DVKVTQSSRYLVKRTGEKVFLECVQDMDHENMFWYRQDPGLGLRLIYFSYDVKMKEKGDIPEGYSVSREKKERFSLILESASTNQTSMYLCASTSSIYGQFFGPGTRLTVL.

The chain couples TRBV13 to TRBJ2-3; TRBD2 matches at 9 bases. CDR3 length: 19 amino acids. Germline V gene lookup returns CDR1 PRHDT and CDR2 FYEKMQ (reference sequence). Trimming took 4 bases from V and 4 from J; bases not matched to a gene: 18. CDR3 in amino acids: CASSSMGSASGVSADTQYF. CDR3 coding DNA: TGTGCCAGCAGCTCGATGGGGTCTGCTAGCGGGGTGTCGGCAGATACGCAGTATTTT.

The J gene is TRBJ1-6, the V gene TRBV15; D is perhaps TRBD1 (5 bases). Trimming removed 0 bases from V and 5 bases from J, with 8 bases in between. The CDR3 spans 15 residues. CDR1 and CDR2 (germline): LNHNV, YYDKDF (reference sequence). In nucleotides, the CDR3 is TGTGCCACCAGCAGAGACAGGGTGGATAATTCACCCCTCCACTTT. Its translation is CATSRDRVDNSPLHF.

The gene calls are TRBV11-2 and TRBJ1-1; perhaps TRBD1 as D (6 bases). Looked up from germline, CDR1 is SGHAT and CDR2 is FQNNGV. The V gene lost 8 bases and the J gene lost 2 bases, with 21 bases spanning the gap. The CDR3 length is 16 residues. CDR3 loop: CASRSYAGDGNTEAFF. The CDR3 nucleotides read TGTGCCAGCCGTTCTTATGCAGGGGATGGTAACACTGAAGCTTTCTTT.

CDR3 loop: CAWGWTSGSYNEQFF. In nucleotides, the CDR3 is TGTGCCTGGGGTTGGACTAGCGGTTCCTACAATGAGCAGTTCTTC. V usage is TRBV30 and J usage is TRBJ2-1; TRBD2 aligns across 10 bases. Looked up from germline, CDR1 is GTSNPN and CDR2 is SVGIG (reference sequence). The CDR3 runs 15 residues. The V and J ends lost 5 bases and 1 base, in that order; junction bases with no gene match: 5.

The chain recombines TRBV18 with TRBJ1-6; TRBD1 might be the D (5 bases). The germline gives CDR1 KGHSH, CDR2 LQKENI. V was cut by 1 base and J by 7 bases, with 8 bases left in between. The CDR3 is made up of 14 amino acids. The CDR3 is CASSPQGFNSPLHF. The CDR3 DNA follows: TGTGCCAGCTCACCACAGGGGTTCAATTCACCCCTCCACTTT.

This chain uses TRBV5-4 with TRBJ1-4; 10 nucleotides match TRBD1. The V gene end was trimmed by 4 bases and the J gene end by 3 bases; junction bases not matched to a gene: 6. Germline V CDR1 and CDR2: SGHNT, YYREEE (reference sequence). This CDR3 has 16 residues. This CDR3 reads CASSADRGLANEKLFF. The CDR3 DNA follows: TGTGCCAGCAGCGCAGACAGGGGGCTAGCTAATGAAAAACTGTTTTTT. Supplemented by reference TRBV5-4 and TRBJ1-4, the full variable domain reads ETGVTQSPTHLIKTRGQQVTLRCSSQSGHNTVSWYQQALGQGPQFIFQYYREEENGRGNFPPRFSGLQFPNYSSELNVNALELDDSALYLCASSADRGLANEKLFFGSGTQLSVL.

The chain recombines TRBV5-1 with TRBJ1-2; 12 bases line up with TRBD1. There are 16 residues in the CDR3. Germline V lookup: CDR1 SGHRS, CDR2 YFSETQ. Trimming removed 3 bases from V and 8 bases from J; junction bases left unmatched: 11. The DNA for the CDR3 is TGCGCCAGCAGCTCCCCGGGGGGACAGGGGGCTGGCGGCTACACCTTC. Encoded protein: CASSSPGGQGAGGYTF.

This clone was observed once. The chain employs TRBV5-1 and TRBJ2-2, with 11 bases fitting TRBD2. The V and J ends lost 7 bases and 6 bases, in that order; junction bases with no gene match: 8. The CDR3 extends over 15 amino acids. Looked up from germline, CDR1 is SGHRS and CDR2 is YFSETQ. Here the CDR3 DNA reads TGCGCCAGCCGCCCACTAGCGGGAGCCCCCGGGGAGCTGTTTTTT. Its protein product is CASRPLAGAPGELFF.

The gene calls are TRBV9 and TRBJ2-1; D is undetermined. The V gene lost 0 bases and the J gene lost 8 bases, with 12 bases spanning the gap. CDR3 length: 14 amino acids. CDR1 is SGDLS, CDR2 YYNGEE, per germline. The DNA for the CDR3 is TGTGCCAGCAGCGTAGGACTCCCCTTGGATGAGCAGTTCTTC. It translates to CASSVGLPLDEQFF.

This sequence joins TRBV13 and TRBJ2-6; 8 bases line up with TRBD1. Germline lookup yields CDR1 PRHDT and CDR2 FYEKMQ (reference sequence). This CDR3 is built from 17 residues. The J segment lost 0 bases and the V segment lost 5 bases, leaving 6 bases of the junction unmatched. The chain's CDR3 is CASSPQGAYSGANVLTF. The CDR3 DNA is TGTGCCAGCAGCCCCCAGGGGGCCTACTCTGGGGCCAACGTCCTGACTTTC.